This TCR beta chain derives from a study of tumor-infiltrating lymphocytes in primary liver carcinoma (dated by TCRdb to 2017 to 2019). At the level of the whole study: Of the five patients (three men and two women, aged 30 to 69 years), four had hepatocellular carcinoma and one had combined HCC and intrahepatic cholangiocarcinoma. Tumors of the five patients were stage T1-T3 N0M0 with maximum diameters of roughly 4.2 to 11 cm. Each sample produced about 3.5 to 8 million productive TCRbeta reads, and read depth showed no significant difference between tissue types. The study combined TCRbeta repertoire sequencing, expression microarrays and whole-exome sequencing across five regions of each liver tumor, with adjacent normal tissue and blood. A total of roughly 35 specimens from 5 patients went through TCRbeta repertoire sequencing, namely 25 tumor regions, 5 adjacent noncancerous liver tissues and 5 peripheral blood samples. The 25 or so tumor region samples were profiled with Agilent mRNA microarrays so that TCRbeta repertoire diversity could be related to the local molecular phenotype. High reproducibility was observed for the technical replicate repertoires, with mean shared-clone rates approximately 0.9 and correlation coefficients above 0.95.

From cysteine to phenylalanine, the CDR3 is 15 amino acids long. The only DNA kept is the CDR3, 45 bases in frame from the first base. CDR1 and CDR2 (SGHNT, YYREEE) derive from the germline V gene (reference sequence). Study-level results and caveats: Because only the TCR beta chain was sequenced and unpaired alpha chains were not captured, true repertoire diversity is likely underestimated. Pairs of tumor regions showed greater repertoire overlap (mean around 35%) than tumor-adjacent pairs (roughly 17%) or tumor-blood pairs (approximately 15%), which is consistent with antigen-driven expansion. Only about 7.5-25% of top clones were present in all five regions of a tumor, suggesting spatial heterogeneity of tumor-infiltrating T cells. With just a handful of patients in the study, the authors point out that the findings should be validated in a larger study. Since the samples were bulk and unsorted, there was no way to compare CD4+ and CD8+ T cell repertoires. The top 250 clones made up a significantly larger repertoire fraction in tumors than in blood (p = 0.039).

About this clonotype: The specificity of this receptor is unknown. An end of the junction differs from the germline gene, which may be a read error.

Total RNA and DNA were co-extracted without cell sorting from approximately 20-30 mg of bulk tissue using the AllPrep DNA/RNA mini kit. Between November 2015 and 2016, five patients in China with histopathologically diagnosed primary liver carcinoma had surgical resection. Patients had chronic HBV infection and were treatment-naive at sampling. Each tumor was sampled at five spatially separated regions: the superior, inferior, left-lateral and right-lateral poles and the tumor centre. More than 80% viable tumor cells were found by histology in every tumor sample. Fresh tumor and adjacent tissue pieces were bisected, with one half stored in RNAlater at -80 degrees C and the other half sent for histology. TCRbeta-specific cDNA was reverse-transcribed from 500 ng total RNA using a constant-region primer and ProtoScript II reverse transcriptase. Construction of the TCRbeta libraries relied on three nested rounds of multiplex PCR, following a slightly modified ARM-PCR procedure. The first two PCR rounds used multiplex TRBV1-TRBV30 forward primers with a Cbeta reverse primer, each for approximately 11 cycles. Sample barcodes and Illumina adapters were added in a final 25-cycle PCR using Deep VentR polymerase. Before sequencing, amplicons between 200 and 500 bp were purified from gel using a QIAquick gel extraction kit. TCRbeta amplicons were sequenced on an Illumina HiSeq 2500 with 250-bp paired-end reads. For the original study's pipeline: Reads were quality-trimmed with Trimmomatic v0.33, and paired reads were merged with FLASH v1.2.11 to recover full CDR3 sequences. MiGEC v1.2.1b assigned V, D and J germline segments to the rearranged TCRbeta sequences. Clonotype statistics and Shannon-Wiener diversity indices were computed with VDJtools v1.0.0. To reduce sampling bias, subsequent analyses other than the diversity analysis used only the 250 most abundant clonotypes in each sample. TCRdb handled the public reads itself, with Q25 trimming in fastp and clone calling in MiXCR, and kept productive beta chains. Rows with a matching CDR3 protein are joined into one entry that keeps the most common DNA and genes. In this record, the V and J calls reflect TCRdb's handling and not the investigators' own analysis. The sample table contains roughly 120,000 distinct CDR3 sequences; only one count was recorded for 50% to 80% of them. 8% to 9% of the sample belongs to the ten largest clones.

This clonotype originated in an older woman with primary liver carcinoma and hepatitis B virus infection. The chain couples TRBV5-4 to TRBJ1-5; TRBD1 agrees with 12 junctional bases. The sample was liver tumor tissue from sampling region 3. The cell subset or site tag for this specimen amounts to: tumor region T3, left-lateral pole. In nucleotide form, the sequence is TGTGCCATCAGCTTGGGGACAGGGGGCAACCAGCCCCAGCACTTT. Its translation reads: CAISLGTGGNQPQHF.